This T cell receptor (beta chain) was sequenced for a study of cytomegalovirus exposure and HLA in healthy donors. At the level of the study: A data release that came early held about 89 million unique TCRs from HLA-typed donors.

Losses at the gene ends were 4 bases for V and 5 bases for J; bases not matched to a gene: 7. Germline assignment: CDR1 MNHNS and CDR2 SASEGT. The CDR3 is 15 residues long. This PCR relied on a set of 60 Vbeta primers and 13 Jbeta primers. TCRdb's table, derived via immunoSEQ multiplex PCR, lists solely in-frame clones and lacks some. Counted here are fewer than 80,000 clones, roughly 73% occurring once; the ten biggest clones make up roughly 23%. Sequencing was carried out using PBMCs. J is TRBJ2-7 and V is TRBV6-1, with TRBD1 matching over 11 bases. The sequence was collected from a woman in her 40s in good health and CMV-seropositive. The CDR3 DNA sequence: TGTGCCAGCAGTGGGACAGGGGGCAAAATTAACGAGCAGTACTTC. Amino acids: CASSGTGGKINEQYF.